This T cell receptor beta chain was found in a study of T-cell reconstitution after alpha-beta-depleted transplantation in children. Preparation of the TCRbeta library used unique molecular identifiers. MiXCR, run by TCRdb on the PCR reads, gives a single entry per CDR3 protein. The sample lists 250,000 to 350,000 distinct CDR3 sequences, about a quarter occurring once. The V gene lost 1 base and the J gene lost 4 bases, with 6 bases spanning the gap. The length of the CDR3 is 13 residues. Germline lookup yields CDR1 SGHRS and CDR2 YFSETQ. The TCR comes from a male patient younger than 18 who had a stem cell transplant for acute lymphoblastic leukemia, so the T cells may come from the graft donor. The sequenced sample was PBMCs, mostly from graft donor cells, obtained 180 days after TCRalphabeta/CD19-depleted stem cell transplant. The chain has TRBV5-1 and TRBJ1-3; D gene unclear. CDR3 nucleotide sequence: TGCGCCAGCAGCTTGATTGTGGGAAACACCATATATTTT. It specifies CASSLIVGNTIYF.